Listed here is a single T cell receptor beta chain. As yet, its antigen is unknown. The CDR3 contains 13 residues. Germline lookup yields CDR1 LNHDA and CDR2 SQIVND (reference sequence). Trimming removed 8 bases from V and 5 bases from J, with 13 bases in between. Sequencing was performed with immunoSEQ multiplex PCR; in TCRdb, only in-frame clones are kept and a portion is missing. Of tens of thousands of clones in the sample, around 87% are singletons; the top ten hold 25%. The source of the sample is a study of OX40 agonist ivuxolimab in advanced cancers. Study-wide findings and caveats: At 0.1 to 3.0 mg/kg and by week 6, CD4+ and CD8+ T cells in the blood had expanded clonally. Low normalized T-cell clonal expansion was additionally recorded for some nonresponders.

Sample: CD4+ or CD8+ T cells sorted from blood, taken in a trial of the OX40 agonist ivuxolimab. The sequence was collected from an adult with an advanced solid tumor such as melanoma, head and neck, liver or kidney cancer. The rearrangement links TRBV19 to TRBJ1-5, with D perhaps TRBD1 (5 bases). The CDR3 sequence is CASAPGEYQPQHF. The CDR3 DNA is TGTGCCAGTGCTCCGGGGGAGTATCAGCCCCAGCATTTT.